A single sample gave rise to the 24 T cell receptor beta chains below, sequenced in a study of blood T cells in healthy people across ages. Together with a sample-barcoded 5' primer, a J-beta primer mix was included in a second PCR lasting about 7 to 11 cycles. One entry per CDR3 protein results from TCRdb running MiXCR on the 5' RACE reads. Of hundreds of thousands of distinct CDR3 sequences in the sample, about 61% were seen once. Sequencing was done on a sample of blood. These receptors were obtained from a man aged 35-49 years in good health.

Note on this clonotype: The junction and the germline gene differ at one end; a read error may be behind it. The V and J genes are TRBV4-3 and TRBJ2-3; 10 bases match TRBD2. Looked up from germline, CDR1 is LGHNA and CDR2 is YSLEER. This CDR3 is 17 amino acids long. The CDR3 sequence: CASSPGGASGSRYTRYF. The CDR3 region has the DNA TGCGCCAGCAGCCCAGGAGGGGCTAGCGGGAGTCGTTATACGCGGTATTTT.

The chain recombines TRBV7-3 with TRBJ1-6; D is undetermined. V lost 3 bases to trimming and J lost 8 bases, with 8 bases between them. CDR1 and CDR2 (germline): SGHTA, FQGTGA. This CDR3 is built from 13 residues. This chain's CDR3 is CASSFSLDSPLHF. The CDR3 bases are TGTGCCAGCAGCTTTTCCCTAGATTCACCCCTCCACTTT.

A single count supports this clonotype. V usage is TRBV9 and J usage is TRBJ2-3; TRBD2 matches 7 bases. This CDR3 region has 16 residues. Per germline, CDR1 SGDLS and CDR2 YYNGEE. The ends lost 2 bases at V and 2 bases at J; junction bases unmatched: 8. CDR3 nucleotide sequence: TGTGCCAGCAGCGTTACTAGCGAGCTCGACACAGATACGCAGTATTTT. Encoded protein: CASSVTSELDTDTQYF.

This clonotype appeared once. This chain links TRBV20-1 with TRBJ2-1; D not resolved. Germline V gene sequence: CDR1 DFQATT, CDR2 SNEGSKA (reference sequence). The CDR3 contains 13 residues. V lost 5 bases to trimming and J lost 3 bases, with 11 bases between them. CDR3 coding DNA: TGCAGTGCTCGAAGGAGCCACTACAATGAGCAGTTCTTC. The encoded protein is CSARRSHYNEQFF.

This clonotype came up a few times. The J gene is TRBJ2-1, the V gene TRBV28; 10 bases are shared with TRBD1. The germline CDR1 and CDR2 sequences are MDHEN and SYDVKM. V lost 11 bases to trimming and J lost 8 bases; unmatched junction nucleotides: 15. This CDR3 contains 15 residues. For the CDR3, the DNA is TGTGCCGCAGCCCCCCCGGGACAGGGGTCGGATGAGCAGTTCTTC. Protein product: CAAAPPGQGSDEQFF.

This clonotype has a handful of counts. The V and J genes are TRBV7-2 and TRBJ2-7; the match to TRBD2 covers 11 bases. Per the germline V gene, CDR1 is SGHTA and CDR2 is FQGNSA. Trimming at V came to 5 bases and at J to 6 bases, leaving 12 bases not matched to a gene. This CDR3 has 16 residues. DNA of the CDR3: TGTGCCAGCAGCCTTAATAGCGGGAGGGCAGATTCCGAGCAGTACTTC. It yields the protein CASSLNSGRADSEQYF. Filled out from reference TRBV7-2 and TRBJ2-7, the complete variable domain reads GAGVSQSPSNKVTEKGKDVELRCDPISGHTALYWYRQSLGQGLEFLIYFQGNSAPDKSGLPSDRFSAERTGGSVSTLTIQRTQQEDSAVYLCASSLNSGRADSEQYFGPGTRLTVT.

CDR3 sequence reads: CSARATGGVETQYF. The CDR3 bases are TGCAGTGCTAGAGCTACAGGGGGCGTAGAGACCCAGTACTTC. The chain recombines TRBV20-1 with TRBJ2-5, with TRBD1 identical over 9 bases. Looked up from germline, CDR1 is DFQATT and CDR2 is SNEGSKA (reference sequence). The V gene end was trimmed by 1 base and the J gene end by 4 bases; junction bases not matched to a gene: 4. The CDR3 consists of 14 residues.

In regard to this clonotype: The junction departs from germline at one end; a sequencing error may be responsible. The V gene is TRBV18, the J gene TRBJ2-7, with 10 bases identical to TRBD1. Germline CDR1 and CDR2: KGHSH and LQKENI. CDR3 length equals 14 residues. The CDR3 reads CASPPRDRGYEQYF. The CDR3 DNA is TGTGCCAGCCCACCACGGGACAGGGGCTACGAGCAGTACTTC.

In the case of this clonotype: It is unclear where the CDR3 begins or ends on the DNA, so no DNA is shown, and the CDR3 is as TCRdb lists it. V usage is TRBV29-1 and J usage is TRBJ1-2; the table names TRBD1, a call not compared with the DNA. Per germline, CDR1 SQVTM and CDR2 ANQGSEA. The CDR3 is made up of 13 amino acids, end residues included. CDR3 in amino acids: CSVLDRGNYGCTF.

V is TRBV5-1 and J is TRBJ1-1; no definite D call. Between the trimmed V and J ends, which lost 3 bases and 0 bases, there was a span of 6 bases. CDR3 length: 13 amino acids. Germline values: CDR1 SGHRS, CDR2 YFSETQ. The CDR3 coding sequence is TGCGCCAGCAGCTGGAACGTGAACACTGAAGCTTTCTTT. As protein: CASSWNVNTEAFF. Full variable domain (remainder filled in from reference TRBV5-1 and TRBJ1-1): KAGVTQTPRYLIKTRGQQVTLSCSPISGHRSVSWYQQTPGQGLQFLFEYFSETQRNKGNFPGRFSGRQFSNSRSEMNVSTLELGDSALYLCASSWNVNTEAFFGQGTRLTVV.

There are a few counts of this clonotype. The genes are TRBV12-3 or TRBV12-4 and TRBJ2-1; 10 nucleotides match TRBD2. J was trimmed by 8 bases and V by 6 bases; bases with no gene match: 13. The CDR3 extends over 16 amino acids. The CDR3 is CASSLWSSGSSDEQFF. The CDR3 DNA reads TGTGCCAGCAGCCTATGGTCTAGCGGGAGTAGCGATGAGCAGTTCTTC.

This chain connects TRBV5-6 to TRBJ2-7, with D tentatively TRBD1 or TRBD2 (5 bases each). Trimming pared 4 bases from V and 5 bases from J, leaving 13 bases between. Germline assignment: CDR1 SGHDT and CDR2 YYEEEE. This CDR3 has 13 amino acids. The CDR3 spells CASSRDAWNEQYF. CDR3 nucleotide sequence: TGTGCCAGCAGCCGGGACGCCTGGAACGAGCAGTACTTC.

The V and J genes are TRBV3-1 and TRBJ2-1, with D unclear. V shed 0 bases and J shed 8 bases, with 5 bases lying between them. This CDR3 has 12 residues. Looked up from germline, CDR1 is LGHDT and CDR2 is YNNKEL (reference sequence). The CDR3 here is CASSQDADEQFF. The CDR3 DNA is TGTGCCAGCAGCCAAGACGCGGATGAGCAGTTCTTC.

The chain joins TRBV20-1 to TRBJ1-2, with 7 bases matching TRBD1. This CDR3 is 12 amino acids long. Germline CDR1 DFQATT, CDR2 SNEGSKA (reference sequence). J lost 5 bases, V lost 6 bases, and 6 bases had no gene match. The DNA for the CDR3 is TGCAGTGCAGACAGGGCCTCTTATGGCTACACCTTC. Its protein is CSADRASYGYTF.

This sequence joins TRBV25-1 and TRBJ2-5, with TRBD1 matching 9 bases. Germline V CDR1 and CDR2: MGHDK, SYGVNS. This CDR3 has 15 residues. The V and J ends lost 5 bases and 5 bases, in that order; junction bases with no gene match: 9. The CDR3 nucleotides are TGTGCCAGCAGTCCAATGGGACAGGGTCGGGAGACCCAGTACTTC. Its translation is CASSPMGQGRETQYF.

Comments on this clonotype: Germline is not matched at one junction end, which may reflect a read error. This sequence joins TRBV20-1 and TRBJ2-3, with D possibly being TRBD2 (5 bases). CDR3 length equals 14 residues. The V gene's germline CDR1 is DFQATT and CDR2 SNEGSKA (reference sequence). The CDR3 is CSARGTHFTDAQYF. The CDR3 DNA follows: TGCAGTGCTAGAGGGACTCATTTCACAGATGCGCAGTATTTT.

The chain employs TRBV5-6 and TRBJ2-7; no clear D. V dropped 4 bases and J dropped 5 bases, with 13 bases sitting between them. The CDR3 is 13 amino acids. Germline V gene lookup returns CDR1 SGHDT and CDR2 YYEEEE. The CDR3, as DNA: TGTGCCAGCAGCGCGGTCCAGAACAACGAGCAGTACTTC. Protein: CASSAVQNNEQYF.

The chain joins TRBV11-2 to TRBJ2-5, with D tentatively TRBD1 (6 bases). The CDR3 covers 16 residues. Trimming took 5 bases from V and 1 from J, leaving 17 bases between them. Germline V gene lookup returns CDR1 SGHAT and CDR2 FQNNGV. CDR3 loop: CASSTGTWASQETQYF. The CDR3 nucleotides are TGTGCCAGCAGCACCGGGACATGGGCATCCCAAGAGACCCAGTACTTC.

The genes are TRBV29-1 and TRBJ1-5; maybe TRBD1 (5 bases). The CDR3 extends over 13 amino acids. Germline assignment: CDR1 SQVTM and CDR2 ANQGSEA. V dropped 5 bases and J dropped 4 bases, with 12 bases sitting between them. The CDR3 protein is CSVRRQPNQPQHF. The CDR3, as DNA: TGCAGCGTTAGACGACAGCCAAATCAGCCCCAGCATTTT.

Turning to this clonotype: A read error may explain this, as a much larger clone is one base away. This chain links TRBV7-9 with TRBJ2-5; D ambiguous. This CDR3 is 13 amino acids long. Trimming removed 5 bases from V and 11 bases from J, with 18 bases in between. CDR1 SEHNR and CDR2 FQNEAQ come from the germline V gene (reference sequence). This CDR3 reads CASSLDIYNEQYF. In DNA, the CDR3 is TGTGCCAGCAGCCTCGACATCTACAATGAGCAGTACTTC.

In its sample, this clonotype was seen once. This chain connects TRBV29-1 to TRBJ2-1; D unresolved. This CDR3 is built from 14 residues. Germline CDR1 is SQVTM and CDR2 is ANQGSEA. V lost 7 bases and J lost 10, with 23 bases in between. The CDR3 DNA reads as TGCAGCGGGGTGACGTTAGGTGTAAGTGGGGAGCAGTTCTTC. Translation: CSGVTLGVSGEQFF.

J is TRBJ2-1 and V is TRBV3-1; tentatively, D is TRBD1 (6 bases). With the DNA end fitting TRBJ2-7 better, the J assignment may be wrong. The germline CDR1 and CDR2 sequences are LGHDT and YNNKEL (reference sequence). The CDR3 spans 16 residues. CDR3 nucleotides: TGTGCCAGCAGCCACTGGGACAAAATCTCCTACAATGAGCAGTACTTC. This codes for CASSHWDKISYNEQYF.

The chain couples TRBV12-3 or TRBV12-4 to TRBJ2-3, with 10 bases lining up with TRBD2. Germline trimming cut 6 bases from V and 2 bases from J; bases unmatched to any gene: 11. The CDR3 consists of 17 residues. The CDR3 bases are TGTGCCAGCAGAACTGGGACTAGCGATACGGCCACAGATACGCAGTATTTT. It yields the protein CASRTGTSDTATDTQYF.

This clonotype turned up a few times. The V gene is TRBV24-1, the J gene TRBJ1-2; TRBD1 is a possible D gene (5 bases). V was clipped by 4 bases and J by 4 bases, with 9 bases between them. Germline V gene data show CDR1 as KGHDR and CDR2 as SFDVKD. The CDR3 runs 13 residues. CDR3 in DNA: TGTGCCACCAGTGAGGGGGACCTCTATGGCTACACCTTC. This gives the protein CATSEGDLYGYTF.